The T cell receptor beta chain under discussion was sequenced for a study of beta chain features in type 1 diabetes. Naive, central memory, regulatory and stem cell-like memory cells within the CD4+ compartment were sorted using CD45RO/CCR7/CD25/CD127/CD95/CD27. The V gene's germline CDR1 is SGHRS and CDR2 YFSETQ. Trimming removed 3 bases at V and 0 bases at J, with 15 bases between. The CDR3 spans 16 residues. Study results and caveats: In every one of the four CD4+ subsets, TCRB CDR3s were moderately but significantly shorter in Type 1 diabetes patients.

cDNA synthesis used the whole RNA isolate, giving expressed TCRB sequences. Assay: immunoSEQ multiplex PCR; the TCRdb copy retains only in-frame clones and omits some. The table has about 370,000 clones, 9.6% seen once. There are a few counts of this clone. Its antigen is currently unknown. Sequenced input: central memory CD4+ T cells from blood. The chain recombines TRBV5-1 with TRBJ1-2, with D tentatively TRBD1 (5 bases). This receptor was taken from a man aged 25-45 years with type 1 diabetes. Here the CDR3 reads CASSWGDSRTNYGYTF. The CDR3 coding sequence is TGCGCCAGCAGCTGGGGAGACAGCCGGACTAACTATGGCTACACCTTC. Looking up the rest from reference TRBV5-1 and TRBJ1-2 gives the full variable domain: KAGVTQTPRYLIKTRGQQVTLSCSPISGHRSVSWYQQTPGQGLQFLFEYFSETQRNKGNFPGRFSGRQFSNSRSEMNVSTLELGDSALYLCASSWGDSRTNYGYTFGSGTRLTVV.